This record covers a single T cell receptor beta chain. The sample comes from a study of blood T cell repertoires in COVID-19. Assay used: immunoSEQ multiplex PCR; TCRdb lists only in-frame clones, some missing. Found here are 120,000 to 150,000 clones, roughly 84% of them singletons; the top ten hold less than 7%. Assignments of participants to cohorts depended upon their own reported clinical history. V lost 3 bases and J lost 2, with 2 bases in between. CDR3 length: 11 residues. Germline V CDR1 and CDR2: DFQATT, SNEGSKA (reference sequence). This receptor was identified in a middle-aged man with acute COVID-19. The chain uses TRBV20-1 and TRBJ2-1; D not resolved. What was sequenced was PBMCs or T cells enriched from blood (not recorded which). The CDR3 DNA reads TGCAGTGCTAGCGCCTACAATGAGCAGTTCTTC. It translates to CSASAYNEQFF.